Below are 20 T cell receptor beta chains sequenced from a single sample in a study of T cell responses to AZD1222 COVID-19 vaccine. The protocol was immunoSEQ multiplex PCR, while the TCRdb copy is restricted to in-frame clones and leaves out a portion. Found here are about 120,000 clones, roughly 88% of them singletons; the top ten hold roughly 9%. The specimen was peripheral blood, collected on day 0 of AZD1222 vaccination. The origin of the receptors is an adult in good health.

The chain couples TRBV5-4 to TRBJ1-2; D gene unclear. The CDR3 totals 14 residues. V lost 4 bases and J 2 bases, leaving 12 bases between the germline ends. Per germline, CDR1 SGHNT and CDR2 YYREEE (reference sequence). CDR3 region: CASSNSYLNYGYTF. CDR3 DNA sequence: TGTGCCAGCAGCAACAGCTACTTGAACTATGGCTACACCTTC.

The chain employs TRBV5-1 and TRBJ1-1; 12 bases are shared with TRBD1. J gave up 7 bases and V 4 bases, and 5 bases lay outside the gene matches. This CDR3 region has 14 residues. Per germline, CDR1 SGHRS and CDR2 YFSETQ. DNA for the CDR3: TGCGCCAGCAGCACGGGACAGGGGGCGGTTGAAGCTTTCTTT. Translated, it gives CASSTGQGAVEAFF.

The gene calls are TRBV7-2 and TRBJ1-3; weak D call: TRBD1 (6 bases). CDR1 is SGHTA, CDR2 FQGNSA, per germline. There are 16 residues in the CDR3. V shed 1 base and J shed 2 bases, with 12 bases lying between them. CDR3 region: CASSLGSGVTGNTIYF. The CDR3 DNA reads TGTGCCAGCAGCTTAGGTTCAGGGGTTACTGGAAACACCATATATTTT. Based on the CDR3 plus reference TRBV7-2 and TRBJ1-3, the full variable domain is GAGVSQSPSNKVTEKGKDVELRCDPISGHTALYWYRQSLGQGLEFLIYFQGNSAPDKSGLPSDRFSAERTGGSVSTLTIQRTQQEDSAVYLCASSLGSGVTGNTIYFGEGSWLTVV.

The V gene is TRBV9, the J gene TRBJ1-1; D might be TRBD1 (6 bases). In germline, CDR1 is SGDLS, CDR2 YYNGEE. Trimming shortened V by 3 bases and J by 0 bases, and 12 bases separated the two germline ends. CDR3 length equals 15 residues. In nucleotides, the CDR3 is TGTGCCAGCAGCGCCCTGGGACATTTGAACACTGAAGCTTTCTTT. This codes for CASSALGHLNTEAFF. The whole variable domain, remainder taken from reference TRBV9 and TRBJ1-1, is DSGVTQTPKHLITATGQRVTLRCSPRSGDLSVYWYQQSLDQGLQFLIQYYNGEERAKGNILERFSAQQFPDLHSELNLSSLELGDSALYFCASSALGHLNTEAFFGQGTRLTVV.

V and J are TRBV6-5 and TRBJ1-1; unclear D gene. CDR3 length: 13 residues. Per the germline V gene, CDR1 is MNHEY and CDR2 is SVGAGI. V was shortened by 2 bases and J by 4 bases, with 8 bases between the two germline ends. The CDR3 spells CASSYPGGTEAFF. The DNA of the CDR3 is TGTGCCAGCAGTTACCCCGGCGGCACTGAAGCTTTCTTT.

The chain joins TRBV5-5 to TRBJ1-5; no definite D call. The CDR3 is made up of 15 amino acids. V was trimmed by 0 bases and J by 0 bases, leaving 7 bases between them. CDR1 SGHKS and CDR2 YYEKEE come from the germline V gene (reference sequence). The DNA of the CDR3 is TGTGCCAGCAGCTTGGCGAGGGTTAGCAATCAGCCCCAGCATTTT. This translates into CASSLARVSNQPQHF.

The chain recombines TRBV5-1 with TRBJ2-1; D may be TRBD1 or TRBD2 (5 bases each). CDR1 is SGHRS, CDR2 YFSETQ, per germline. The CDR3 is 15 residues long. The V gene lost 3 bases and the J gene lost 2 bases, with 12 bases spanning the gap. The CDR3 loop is CASSSAGTPYNEQFF. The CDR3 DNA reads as TGCGCCAGCAGCTCTGCAGGGACCCCCTACAATGAGCAGTTCTTC.

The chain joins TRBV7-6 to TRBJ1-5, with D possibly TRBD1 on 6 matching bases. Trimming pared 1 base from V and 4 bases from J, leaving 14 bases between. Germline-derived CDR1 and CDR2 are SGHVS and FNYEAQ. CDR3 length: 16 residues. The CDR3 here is CASSLGAQGTNQPQHF. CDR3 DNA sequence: TGTGCCAGCAGCTTAGGCGCACAGGGCACTAATCAGCCCCAGCATTTT.

The CDR3 sequence is CASNWGLGNSPLHF. The DNA of the CDR3 is TGTGCCAGCAATTGGGGGCTGGGCAATTCACCCCTCCACTTT. This chain links TRBV2 with TRBJ1-6; D perhaps matches TRBD1 (6 bases). The V and J ends lost 7 bases and 7 bases respectively, with 14 bases between them. The CDR3 has 14 residues. Germline assignment: CDR1 SNHLY and CDR2 FYNNEI.

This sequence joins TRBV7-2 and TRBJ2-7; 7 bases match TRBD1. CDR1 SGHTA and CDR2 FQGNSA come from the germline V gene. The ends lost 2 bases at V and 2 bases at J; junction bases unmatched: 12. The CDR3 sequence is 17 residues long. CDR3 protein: CASSLRATGTVPYEQYF. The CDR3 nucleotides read TGTGCCAGCAGCTTACGGGCCACCGGGACAGTCCCCTACGAGCAGTACTTC. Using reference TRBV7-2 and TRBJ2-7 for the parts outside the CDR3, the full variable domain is GAGVSQSPSNKVTEKGKDVELRCDPISGHTALYWYRQSLGQGLEFLIYFQGNSAPDKSGLPSDRFSAERTGGSVSTLTIQRTQQEDSAVYLCASSLRATGTVPYEQYFGPGTRLTVT.

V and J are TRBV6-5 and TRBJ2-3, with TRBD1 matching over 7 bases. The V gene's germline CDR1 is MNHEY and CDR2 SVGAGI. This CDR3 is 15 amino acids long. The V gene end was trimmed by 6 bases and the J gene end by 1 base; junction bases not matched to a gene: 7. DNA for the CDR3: TGTGCCAGCAGACCCGACAGGGCACGCACAGATACGCAGTATTTT. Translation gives CASRPDRARTDTQYF.

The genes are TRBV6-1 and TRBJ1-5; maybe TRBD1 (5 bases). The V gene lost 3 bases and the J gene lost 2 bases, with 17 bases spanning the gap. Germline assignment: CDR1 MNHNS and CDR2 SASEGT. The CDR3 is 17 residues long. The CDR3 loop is CASSELNWGRGNQPQHF. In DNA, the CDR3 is TGTGCCAGCAGTGAGTTAAATTGGGGCAGGGGCAATCAGCCCCAGCATTTT.

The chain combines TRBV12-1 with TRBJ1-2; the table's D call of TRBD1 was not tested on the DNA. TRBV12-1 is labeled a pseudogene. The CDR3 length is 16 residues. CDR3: CASSFARGQGCYGYTF. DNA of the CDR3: TGTGCCAGCAGCTTTGCTCGAGGACAGGGTTGCTATGGCTACACCTTC.

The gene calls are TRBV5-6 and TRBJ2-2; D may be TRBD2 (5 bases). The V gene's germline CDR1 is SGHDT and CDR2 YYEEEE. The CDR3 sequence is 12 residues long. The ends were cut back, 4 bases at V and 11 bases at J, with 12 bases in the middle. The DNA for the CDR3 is TGTGCCAGCAGCCGCCCGCGGGCTGAGCTGTTTTTT. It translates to CASSRPRAELFF.

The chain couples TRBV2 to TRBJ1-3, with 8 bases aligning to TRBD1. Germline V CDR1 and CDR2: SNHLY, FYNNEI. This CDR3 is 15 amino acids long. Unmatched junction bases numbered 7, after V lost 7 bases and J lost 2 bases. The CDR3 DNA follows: TGTGCCAGCACTGGAGACAGGGGACCTGGAAACACCATATATTTT. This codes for CASTGDRGPGNTIYF.

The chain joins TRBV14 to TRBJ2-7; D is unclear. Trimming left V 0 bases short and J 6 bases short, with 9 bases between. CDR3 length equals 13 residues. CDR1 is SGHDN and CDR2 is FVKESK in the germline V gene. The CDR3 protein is CASSQDEVGEQYF. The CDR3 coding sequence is TGTGCCAGCAGCCAAGATGAAGTAGGCGAGCAGTACTTC.

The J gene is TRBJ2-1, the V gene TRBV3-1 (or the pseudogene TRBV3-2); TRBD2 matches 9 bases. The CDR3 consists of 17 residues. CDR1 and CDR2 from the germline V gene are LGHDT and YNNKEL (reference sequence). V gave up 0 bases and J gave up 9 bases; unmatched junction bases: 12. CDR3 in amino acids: CASSQDGLSGRIGEQFF. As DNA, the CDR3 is TGTGCCAGCAGCCAAGATGGGTTAAGCGGGAGGATTGGTGAGCAGTTCTTC.

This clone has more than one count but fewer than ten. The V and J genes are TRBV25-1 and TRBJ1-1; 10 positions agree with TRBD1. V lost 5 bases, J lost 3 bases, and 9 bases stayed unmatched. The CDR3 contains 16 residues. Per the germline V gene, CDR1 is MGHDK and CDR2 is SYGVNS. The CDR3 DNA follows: TGTGCCAGCAGTTCCCAAAGGACAGGGGGATACACTGAAGCTTTCTTT. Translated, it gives CASSSQRTGGYTEAFF.

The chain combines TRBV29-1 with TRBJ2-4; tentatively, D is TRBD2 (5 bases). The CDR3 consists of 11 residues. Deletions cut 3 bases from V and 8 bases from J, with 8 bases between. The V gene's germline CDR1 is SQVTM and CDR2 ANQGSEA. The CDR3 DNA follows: TGCAGCGTTGAGAGGGAAGACATTCAGTACTTC. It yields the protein CSVEREDIQYF.

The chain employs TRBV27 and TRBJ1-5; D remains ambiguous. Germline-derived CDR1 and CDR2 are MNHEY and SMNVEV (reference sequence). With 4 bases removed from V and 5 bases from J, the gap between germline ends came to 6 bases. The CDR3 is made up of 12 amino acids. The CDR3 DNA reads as TGTGCCAGCAGTTCAAATCATCAGCCCCAGCATTTT. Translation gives CASSSNHQPQHF.